Sequencing of this TCR beta chain was carried out in a study of identical twins. This clonotype has at least ten counts. Its antigen is currently unknown. A universal primer binding site was introduced by template switching. The final cDNA contained unique molecular identifiers. TCRdb redid the calling of the 5' RACE reads with MiXCR, one entry per CDR3 protein. The table records about 240,000 distinct CDR3 sequences, over 9.5% of them present only once. Findings and limits, study-wide: Out-of-frame sharing of TCR alpha in monozygotic twins was underestimated by models. Invariant MAIT and iNKT cells could partly confound zero-insertion analyses.

After removal of 4 bases from V and 7 bases from J, the junction contained 10 bases not matched to a gene. The CDR3 runs to 15 residues. Germline CDR1 SGHDT, CDR2 YYEEEE. This receptor was obtained from a man aged 50 to 59 in good health. Sequencing input: memory T cells sorted from blood. V usage is TRBV5-6 and J usage is TRBJ2-1, with 8 bases that match TRBD2. The CDR3: CASSKDGRAINEQFF. In DNA form, the CDR3 reads TGTGCCAGCAGCAAAGACGGGAGGGCCATTAATGAGCAGTTCTTC.